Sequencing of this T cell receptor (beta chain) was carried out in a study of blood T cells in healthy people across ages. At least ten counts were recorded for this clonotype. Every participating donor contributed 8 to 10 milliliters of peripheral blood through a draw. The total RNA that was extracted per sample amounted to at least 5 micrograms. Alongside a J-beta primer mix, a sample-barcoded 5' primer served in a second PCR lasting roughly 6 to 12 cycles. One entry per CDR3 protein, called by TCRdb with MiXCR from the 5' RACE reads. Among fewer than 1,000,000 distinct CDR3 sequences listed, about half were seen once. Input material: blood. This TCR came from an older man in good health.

The CDR3 sequence is CASSFGIVSYEQYF. DNA for the CDR3: TGTGCCAGCAGCTTCGGAATAGTAAGTTACGAGCAGTACTTC. This chain uses TRBV7-2 with TRBJ2-7; D is ambiguous. CDR3 size: 14 residues. Trimming stripped 3 bases from V and 4 bases from J, with 13 bases between. In germline, CDR1 is SGHTA, CDR2 FQGNSA.